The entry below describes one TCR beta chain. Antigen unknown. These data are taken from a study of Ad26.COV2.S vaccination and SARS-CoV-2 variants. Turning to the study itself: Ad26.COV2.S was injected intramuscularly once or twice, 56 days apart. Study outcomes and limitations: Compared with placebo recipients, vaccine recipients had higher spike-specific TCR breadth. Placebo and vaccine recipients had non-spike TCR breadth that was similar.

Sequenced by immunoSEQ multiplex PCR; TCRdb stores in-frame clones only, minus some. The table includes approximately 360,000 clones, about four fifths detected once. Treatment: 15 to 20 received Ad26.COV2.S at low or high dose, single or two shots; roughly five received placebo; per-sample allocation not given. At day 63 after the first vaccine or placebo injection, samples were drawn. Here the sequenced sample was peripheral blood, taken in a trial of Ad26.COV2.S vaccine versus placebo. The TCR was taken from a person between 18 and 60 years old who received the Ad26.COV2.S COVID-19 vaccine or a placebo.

The CDR3 here is CASSLQGKLNSPLHF. In nucleotides, the CDR3 is TGTGCCAGCAGTTTACAGGGAAAACTTAATTCACCCCTCCACTTT. The rearrangement uses TRBV2 and TRBJ1-6; maybe TRBD1 (6 bases). The V gene's germline CDR1 is SNHLY and CDR2 FYNNEI. With 5 bases removed from V and 6 bases from J, the gap between germline ends came to 14 bases. This CDR3 contains 15 residues.